This passage covers 11 T cell receptor beta chains from one sample sequenced in a study of CD8+ T cells in alopecia areata. RNA, once extracted, was reverse transcribed into cDNA for use as the sequencing template. Data came from immunoSEQ multiplex PCR; TCRdb stores just in-frame clones and leaves some out. The sample shows over 100,000 clones, none of them appearing just once. Material: lesional skin. The receptors derive from a C3H/HeJ mouse with alopecia areata. The strain bears MHC haplotype H2-k.

The table lists this clone with many counts. Mouse germline and gene names are used. The CDR3 extends 4 residues past the end of the read, so its final part is completed from the germline J gene. The chain links TRBV13-3 to TRBJ2-7, with 10 bases identical to TRBD2. Germline V gene data show CDR1 as NNHDY and CDR2 as SYVADS. V shed 5 bases, J shed 3 bases, and the junction held 5 bases outside the gene matches. This CDR3 comprises 14 residues. Partial CDR3 DNA: TGTGCCAGCAGCTCAGGACTGGGGGTCTAT. Its protein is CASSSGLGVY. The whole CDR3 sequence is CASSSGLGVYEQYF.

For this clone: The listed genes are named as in mouse. The read falls 4 residues short of the CDR3 end, and the missing part is taken from the germline J gene. V is TRBV13-3 and J is TRBJ2-7; possibly TRBD2 for D (6 bases). The CDR3 runs 15 residues. CDR1 and CDR2 (germline): NNHDY, SYVADS. With 6 bases removed from V and 0 bases from J, the gap between germline ends came to 16 bases. This chain's CDR3 is CASTPLGRSSYEQYF. The part of the CDR3 DNA that was read is TGTGCCAGCACCCCACTGGGAAGGAGCTCCTAT.

This clone showed up many times. Genes here carry mouse names. The read halts 4 residues ahead of the CDR3 end, with the missing end drawn from the germline J gene. The V gene is TRBV13-3, the J gene TRBJ2-1; 7 bases fit TRBD1. CDR1 and CDR2 (germline): NNHDY, SYVADS. J was trimmed by 1 base and V by 0 bases; bases with no gene match: 4. This CDR3 has 16 residues. CDR3 in amino acids: CASSDAKGQNYAEQFF. The sequenced part of the CDR3 DNA is TGTGCCAGCAGTGATGCGAAGGGACAGAACTATGCT.

The table lists this clone with a few counts. Genes and germline are mouse. The CDR3 extends 4 residues past the end of the read, so its final part is completed from the germline J gene. The chain joins TRBV1 to TRBJ1-1, with TRBD1 as a possible D gene (5 bases). The germline V gene has CDR1 NSQYPW and CDR2 LRSPGD (reference sequence). The CDR3 covers 14 residues. With 3 bases removed from V and 4 bases from J, the gap between germline ends came to 12 bases. CDR3 DNA (partial): TGCACCTGCAGTGCCCCCAGGGAGGGCACA. Its translation: CTCSAPREGT. The CDR3 in full is CTCSAPREGTEVFF.

Turning to this clone: The genes and germline here are from mouse. The CDR3 end lies 4 residues beyond the end of the read and is filled in from the germline J gene. The chain couples TRBV19 to TRBJ2-7; D remains ambiguous. The V and J ends lost 2 bases and 0 bases respectively, with 6 bases between them. CDR1 and CDR2 (germline): FNHDT, SITEND (reference sequence). The CDR3 extends over 13 amino acids. CDR3 bases read: TGTGCCAGCAGTATTTCTTCCTCCTAT. Translated: CASSISSSY. The CDR3, in full, reads CASSISSSYEQYF.

With regard to this clone: Mouse gene names apply. The CDR3 is cut off 4 residues early in the read; its end comes from the germline J gene. The gene calls are TRBV13-3 and TRBJ1-4; the match to TRBD1 covers 7 bases. Per germline, CDR1 NNHDY and CDR2 SYVADS. Trimming at V came to 2 bases and at J to 5 bases, leaving 9 bases not matched to a gene. This CDR3 has 16 amino acids. The CDR3 bases that were read are TGTGCCAGCAGTGAACCACCGGGACAGAAAAACGAA. Protein product: CASSEPPGQKNE. The CDR3 as a whole reads CASSEPPGQKNERLFF. The complete variable domain, with remaining parts taken from reference TRBV13-3 and TRBJ1-4, reads EAAVTQSPRSKVAVTGGKVTLSCHQTNNHDYMYWYRQDTGHGLRLIHYSYVADSTEKGDIPDGYKASRPSQENFSLILELASLSQTAVYFCASSEPPGQKNERLFFGHGTKLSVL.

A few counts support this clone. Gene and germline names: mouse. The missing CDR3 end, 4 residues past where the read stops, is filled in from the germline J gene. The chain couples TRBV19 to TRBJ2-7, with 10 bases fitting TRBD1. The J segment lost 2 bases and the V segment lost 4 bases, leaving 6 bases of the junction unmatched. The germline gives CDR1 FNHDT, CDR2 SITEND (reference sequence). CDR3 length equals 15 residues. The CDR3 bases that were read are TGTGCCAGCAGTTCCGGGACAGGGGCTCCCTAT. Protein: CASSSGTGAPY. The CDR3 in its entirety is CASSSGTGAPYEQYF.

A few counts support this clone. Mouse gene names and germline throughout. The CDR3 end lies 4 residues beyond the end of the read and is filled in from the germline J gene. The V call is TRBV13-1, the J call TRBJ1-2; D is uncertain. The germline gives CDR1 NSHNY, CDR2 SYGAGN. V was clipped by 0 bases and J by 1 base, with 10 bases between them. The CDR3 totals 15 residues. CDR3: CASSDAGSRNSDYTF. Incomplete CDR3 DNA: TGTGCCAGCAGTGATGCAGGAAGTAGAAACTCC.

The sample holds many counts of this clone. These gene names are mouse names. Read coverage stops 4 residues before the CDR3 terminus; the germline J gene supplies the remainder. The chain carries TRBV13-3 and TRBJ2-7; D perhaps matches TRBD1 (5 bases). CDR1 and CDR2 (germline): NNHDY, SYVADS. The CDR3 is 12 residues long. The part of the CDR3 DNA that was read is TGTGCCAGCAGGGACAAAATATAT. Its protein is CASRDKIY. The complete CDR3 reads CASRDKIYEQYF.

About this clone itself: Gene names refer to mouse genes. The read terminates 4 residues before the CDR3 end, so the remaining end is supplied by the germline J gene. The chain links TRBV13-3 to TRBJ1-2; 9 nucleotides match TRBD1. Germline values: CDR1 NNHDY, CDR2 SYVADS. V shed 5 bases and J 3 bases; nucleotides not matched to a gene: 8. The CDR3 has 15 residues. The CDR3 DNA, read in part, is TGTGCCAGCAGAGCAACAGGGGGCGCATACTCC. It is translated as CASRATGGAYS. The full CDR3 is CASRATGGAYSDYTF.

There are a few counts of this clone. The genes are named according to mouse. The read finishes 4 residues shy of the CDR3 end, and the germline J gene is used to complete it. Other DNA sequences within the sample encode an identical CDR3. The chain has TRBV13-3 and TRBJ2-7; 12 bases are shared with TRBD2. CDR1 and CDR2 from the germline V gene are NNHDY and SYVADS. The J segment lost 0 bases and the V segment lost 3 bases, leaving 4 bases of the junction unmatched. The CDR3 is made up of 16 amino acids. CDR3 residues: CASSVDWGGSSYEQYF. The CDR3 DNA, read in part, is TGTGCCAGCAGTGTGGACTGGGGGGGGAGCTCCTAT.